This TCR beta chain was obtained from a study of cytomegalovirus exposure and HLA in healthy donors. Study-wide results and caveats: As was reported, the classifier diagnosed cytomegalovirus status with high specificity and sensitivity.

Sequencing was performed with immunoSEQ multiplex PCR; in TCRdb, only in-frame clones are kept and a portion is missing. In the table there are 250,000 to 300,000 clones, 65% to 90% of which are singletons. The CDR3 runs 13 residues. CDR1 and CDR2 from the germline V gene are MNHEY and SVGAGI. The germline V and J ends were trimmed by 0 bases and 8 bases, with 10 bases remaining between them. In the case of this clone: As yet, its antigen is unknown.

The material sequenced was PBMCs. This TCR derives from a woman under 30 in good health and CMV-seronegative. V is TRBV6-5 and J is TRBJ1-2; D may be TRBD1 (5 bases). The CDR3 nucleotides are TGTGCCAGCAGTTACTCGATATCAGGGGGCTACACCTTC. Amino acid sequence: CASSYSISGGYTF.